This paragraph reports one TCR beta chain. This entry belongs to a study of blood T cell repertoires in COVID-19. Repertoires were generated with immunoSEQ multiplex PCR, while TCRdb's copy carries only in-frame clones and drops some. This sample has about 86,000 clones, with over 80% found just once. The V gene's germline CDR1 is LNHDA and CDR2 SQIVND (reference sequence). Trimming stripped 5 bases from V and 2 bases from J, with 15 bases between. This CDR3 is built from 15 residues. This receptor was identified in a woman older than 75 with active or convalescent COVID-19. The chain combines TRBV19 with TRBJ2-5; D is perhaps TRBD1 (6 bases). Sequencing was carried out using peripheral blood. CDR3 sequence reads: CASSPRDNRQETQYF. The CDR3 DNA sequence: TGTGCCAGTAGTCCCCGGGACAACCGGCAAGAGACCCAGTACTTC.